The next 27 T cell receptor beta chains were all read from a single sample in a study of T cell responses to AZD1222 COVID-19 vaccine. Sequencing used immunoSEQ multiplex PCR; TCRdb keeps in-frame clones, though not all of them. The sample yields about 130,000 clones, roughly 86% seen once. Sequencing was performed on peripheral blood, taken 28 days after the second AZD1222 dose. All receptors derive from an adult who received the AZD1222 COVID-19 vaccine.

The genes are TRBV6-2 or TRBV6-3 and TRBJ2-7; perhaps TRBD1 as D (6 bases). The CDR3 contains 15 residues. Germline-derived CDR1 and CDR2 are MNHEY and SVGEGT. V lost 6 bases to trimming and J lost 3 bases, with 18 bases between them. The CDR3 DNA sequence: TGTGCCAGCAGCCATGGGACACCCCAGGGCTACGAGCAGTACTTC. Translating it yields CASSHGTPQGYEQYF.

This sequence joins TRBV9 and TRBJ2-5; 12 positions match TRBD2. This CDR3 has 16 residues. Germline V CDR1 and CDR2: SGDLS, YYNGEE. The trim removed 0 bases at V and 5 bases at J, leaving 5 bases unmatched. The CDR3 region is CASSVGLAGGPETQYF. The CDR3 coding sequence is TGTGCCAGCAGCGTAGGGCTAGCGGGGGGGCCGGAGACCCAGTACTTC. Full variable domain (missing parts from reference TRBV9 and TRBJ2-5): DSGVTQTPKHLITATGQRVTLRCSPRSGDLSVYWYQQSLDQGLQFLIQYYNGEERAKGNILERFSAQQFPDLHSELNLSSLELGDSALYFCASSVGLAGGPETQYFGPGTRLLVL.

This chain uses TRBV29-1 with TRBJ2-3, with a tentative D call TRBD1 (6 bases). Trimming removed 7 bases from V and 4 bases from J, with 15 bases in between. The CDR3 runs 13 residues. Germline lookup yields CDR1 SQVTM and CDR2 ANQGSEA. The CDR3 sequence is CSGLPGVPDTQYF. The CDR3 DNA is TGCAGCGGCCTACCAGGGGTACCAGATACGCAGTATTTT.

The CDR3 sequence is CASILRAGNNQPQHF. As DNA, the CDR3 is TGTGCCAGTATTCTTCGGGCAGGGAACAATCAGCCCCAGCATTTT. This chain joins TRBV19 and TRBJ1-5, with D tentatively TRBD1 (5 bases). The V gene's germline CDR1 is LNHDA and CDR2 SQIVND (reference sequence). This CDR3 has 15 residues. The V end lost 7 bases, the J end lost 3 bases, and 16 bases lay between the germline ends.

This clone was detected once. The chain joins TRBV18 to TRBJ1-5, with D maybe TRBD1 (5 bases). The CDR3 covers 14 residues. Germline CDR1 reads KGHSH; CDR2 reads LQKENI. V was shortened by 2 bases and J by 3 bases, with 8 bases between the two germline ends. Written as DNA, the CDR3 is TGTGCCAGCTCACCAACCAGGGACAATCAGCCCCAGCATTTT. Its protein product is CASSPTRDNQPQHF.

The genes are TRBV19 and TRBJ2-6; the match to TRBD1 covers 7 bases. The germline gives CDR1 LNHDA, CDR2 SQIVND (reference sequence). With 11 bases clipped from V and 0 bases from J, the junction kept 7 bases outside the gene matches. This CDR3 region has 15 residues. CDR3 residues: CAGARQGSGANVLTF. CDR3 nucleotides: TGTGCCGGTGCTCGACAGGGCTCTGGGGCCAACGTCCTGACTTTC.

This chain joins TRBV5-1 and TRBJ2-1; 9 bases are a match to TRBD1. J gave up 9 bases and V 3 bases, and 7 bases lay outside the gene matches. Per the germline V gene, CDR1 is SGHRS and CDR2 is YFSETQ. CDR3 size: 14 residues. The CDR3 is CASSSRDRVGEQFF. CDR3 in DNA: TGCGCCAGCAGCTCAAGGGACAGGGTTGGTGAGCAGTTCTTC.

This rearrangement joins TRBV12-3 or TRBV12-4 to TRBJ2-3; D not resolved. The V end lost 0 bases, the J end lost 2 bases, and 3 bases lay between the germline ends. The CDR3 is 13 residues long. The CDR3, as DNA: TGTGCCAGCAGTTTAGCGATCACAGATACGCAGTATTTT. Amino acid sequence: CASSLAITDTQYF.

The chain employs TRBV6-5 and TRBJ1-4, with D perhaps matching TRBD1 (5 bases). The CDR3 is made up of 13 amino acids. Deletions cut 7 bases from V and 4 bases from J, with 10 bases between. In germline, CDR1 is MNHEY, CDR2 SVGAGI. CDR3: CASIDRDNEKLFF. CDR3 sequence (DNA): TGTGCCAGCATAGACAGAGATAATGAAAAACTGTTTTTT.

V is TRBV5-1 and J is TRBJ2-2, with 12 bases that match TRBD2. Germline V CDR1 and CDR2: SGHRS, YFSETQ. The CDR3 loop spans 18 amino acids. J gave up 2 bases and V 4 bases, and 9 bases lay outside the gene matches. CDR3 DNA: TGCGCCAGCAGCAGCGCCGGGACTAGCGGGCCAAACACCGGGGAGCTGTTTTTT. It specifies CASSSAGTSGPNTGELFF.

The chain carries TRBV5-1 and TRBJ2-7, with D possibly called TRBD1 or TRBD2 (6 bases each). Germline CDR1 reads SGHRS; CDR2 reads YFSETQ. V lost 3 bases and J 3 bases, leaving 13 bases between the germline ends. The CDR3 runs to 14 residues. The CDR3 here is CASSSSRGDYEQYF. CDR3 bases: TGCGCCAGCAGCTCCTCAAGGGGGGACTACGAGCAGTACTTC.

The chain has TRBV28 and TRBJ1-2; possible D gene TRBD1, 5 bases. Trimming left V 2 bases short and J 1 base short, with 14 bases between. The germline V gene encodes CDR1 MDHEN and CDR2 SYDVKM. The CDR3 spans 16 residues. The CDR3 is CASSLMSAGGNYGYTF. For the CDR3, the DNA is TGTGCCAGCAGTTTAATGTCAGCGGGGGGTAACTATGGCTACACCTTC.

The chain employs TRBV25-1 and TRBJ2-2; 10 positions agree with TRBD1. The CDR3 is 15 amino acids. Losses at the gene ends were 4 bases for V and 5 bases for J; bases not matched to a gene: 4. Germline assignment: CDR1 MGHDK and CDR2 SYGVNS. The CDR3 region has the DNA TGTGCCAGCAGTGGTGACAGGGGGCCTACCGGGGAGCTGTTTTTT. Translated: CASSGDRGPTGELFF.

The gene calls are TRBV12-3 or TRBV12-4 and TRBJ1-4; D is unclear. The germline V and J ends were trimmed by 2 bases and 4 bases, with 5 bases remaining between them. This CDR3 is 13 amino acids long. The CDR3 DNA is TGTGCCAGCAGTTTAAGACATAATGAAAAACTGTTTTTT. Its translation: CASSLRHNEKLFF.

This rearrangement joins TRBV5-1 to TRBJ2-2, with 11 bases identical to TRBD1. The V gene's germline CDR1 is SGHRS and CDR2 YFSETQ. With 4 bases clipped from V and 6 bases from J, the junction kept 5 bases outside the gene matches. The CDR3 runs to 15 residues. Here the CDR3 DNA reads TGCGCCAGCAGCCCGGGGGACAGGGGGGCCGGGGAGCTGTTTTTT. Residues: CASSPGDRGAGELFF.

J is TRBJ1-4 and V is TRBV4-2; tentatively, D is TRBD1 (6 bases). The germline V gene encodes CDR1 LGHNA and CDR2 YNFKEQ. This CDR3 contains 13 residues. The CDR3 spells CASGGRTNEKLFF. In DNA form, the CDR3 reads TGTGCTTCCGGGGGCCGGACTAATGAAAAACTGTTTTTT.

This sequence joins TRBV6-5 and TRBJ2-7; D possibly corresponds to TRBD1 (5 bases). The germline gives CDR1 MNHEY, CDR2 SVGAGI. This CDR3 is built from 13 residues. The ends were cut back, 6 bases at V and 1 base at J, with 10 bases in the middle. The CDR3: CASRVDTSYEQYF. CDR3 sequence (DNA): TGTGCCAGCAGGGTGGACACATCCTACGAGCAGTACTTC.

The chain uses TRBV5-6 and TRBJ1-5, with D perhaps matching TRBD1 (5 bases). Germline V gives CDR1 SGHDT, CDR2 YYEEEE. Between the trimmed V and J ends, which lost 0 bases and 4 bases, there was a span of 8 bases. The CDR3 totals 14 residues. CDR3 residues: CASSLGTLNQPQHF. CDR3 nucleotides: TGTGCCAGCAGCTTGGGGACACTTAATCAGCCCCAGCATTTT.

The chain has TRBV19 and TRBJ1-5, with 7 bases lining up with TRBD1. Germline V lookup: CDR1 LNHDA, CDR2 SQIVND (reference sequence). The CDR3 has 15 residues. V was pared by 5 bases and J by 3 bases, with 7 bases of the junction left unmatched. This CDR3 is CASSPTGRDNQPQHF. CDR3 nucleotide sequence: TGTGCCAGTAGTCCGACAGGGAGAGACAATCAGCCCCAGCATTTT.

To note about this clone: One end of the junction fails to match germline, which may point to a read error. The chain uses TRBV7-7 and TRBJ2-5, with 7 bases that match TRBD2. The CDR3 totals 15 residues. Looked up from germline, CDR1 is SSHAT and CDR2 is FNYEAQ (reference sequence). CDR3 nucleotides: TGTGCTAGCAGCTTAGCCCTGACTAGCTCGGAGACCCAGTACTTC. Residues: CASSLALTSSETQYF.

This clone was recorded a few times. This sequence joins TRBV11-3 and TRBJ2-7; no firm D call. The length of the CDR3 is 12 residues. Trimming took off 5 bases at V and 5 bases at J, with 10 bases between the two ends. Germline V gene lookup returns CDR1 SGHNT and CDR2 YENEEA. This CDR3 is CASSLLRNEQYF. The DNA for the CDR3 is TGTGCCAGCAGCCTTTTGAGGAACGAGCAGTACTTC.

The chain uses TRBV6-2 or TRBV6-3 and TRBJ2-1, with TRBD2 identical over 10 bases. Germline CDR1 is MNHEY and CDR2 is SVGEGT. V lost 2 bases and J lost 3; bases outside the gene matches: 4. The CDR3 consists of 16 residues. Here the CDR3 reads CASSYGLAELYNEQFF. In DNA, the CDR3 is TGTGCCAGCAGTTACGGACTAGCGGAGCTCTACAATGAGCAGTTCTTC.

This sequence joins TRBV3-1 (or the pseudogene TRBV3-2) and TRBJ1-5; D may be TRBD1 (5 bases). CDR3 length: 12 residues. V lost 3 bases, J lost 6 bases, and 6 bases lay in between. The V gene's germline CDR1 is LGHDT and CDR2 YNNKEL (reference sequence). In nucleotides, the CDR3 is TGTGCCAGCAGCCATACAGGTCAGCCCCAGCATTTT. It is translated as CASSHTGQPQHF.

The chain links TRBV27 to TRBJ1-4, with D hard to call. The CDR3 consists of 13 residues. CDR1 is MNHEY, CDR2 SMNVEV, per germline (reference sequence). V lost 2 bases, J lost 8 bases, and 9 bases lay in between. In DNA, the CDR3 is TGTGCCAGCAGTTTAATAGTTGGAGAAAAACTGTTTTTT. Protein: CASSLIVGEKLFF.

This clone came up a few times. The V and J genes are TRBV3-1 (or the pseudogene TRBV3-2) and TRBJ1-1; D perhaps matches TRBD1 (5 bases). The CDR3 has 14 amino acids. Germline CDR1 reads LGHDT; CDR2 reads YNNKEL (reference sequence). Trimming removed 5 bases at V and 0 bases at J, with 10 bases between. DNA for the CDR3: TGTGCCAGCAGCGCCAGACAGTTGAACACTGAAGCTTTCTTT. Its protein product is CASSARQLNTEAFF.

The J gene is TRBJ1-6, the V gene TRBV5-5; D call uncertain. The V gene's germline CDR1 is SGHKS and CDR2 YYEKEE (reference sequence). The CDR3 length is 16 residues. V was cut by 1 base and J by 11 bases, with 19 bases left in between. CDR3 DNA: TGTGCCAGCAGCTTGATACAATCTAAGACCGCGGCACCCCTCCACTTT. Its protein is CASSLIQSKTAAPLHF.

V and J are TRBV28 and TRBJ1-2, with D tentatively TRBD1 (5 bases). The CDR3 is made up of 14 amino acids. Germline V lookup: CDR1 MDHEN, CDR2 SYDVKM. With 2 bases removed from V and 4 bases from J, the gap between germline ends came to 11 bases. CDR3 protein: CASSLEPRGYGYTF. CDR3 DNA sequence: TGTGCCAGCAGTTTAGAGCCTAGGGGCTATGGCTACACCTTC.